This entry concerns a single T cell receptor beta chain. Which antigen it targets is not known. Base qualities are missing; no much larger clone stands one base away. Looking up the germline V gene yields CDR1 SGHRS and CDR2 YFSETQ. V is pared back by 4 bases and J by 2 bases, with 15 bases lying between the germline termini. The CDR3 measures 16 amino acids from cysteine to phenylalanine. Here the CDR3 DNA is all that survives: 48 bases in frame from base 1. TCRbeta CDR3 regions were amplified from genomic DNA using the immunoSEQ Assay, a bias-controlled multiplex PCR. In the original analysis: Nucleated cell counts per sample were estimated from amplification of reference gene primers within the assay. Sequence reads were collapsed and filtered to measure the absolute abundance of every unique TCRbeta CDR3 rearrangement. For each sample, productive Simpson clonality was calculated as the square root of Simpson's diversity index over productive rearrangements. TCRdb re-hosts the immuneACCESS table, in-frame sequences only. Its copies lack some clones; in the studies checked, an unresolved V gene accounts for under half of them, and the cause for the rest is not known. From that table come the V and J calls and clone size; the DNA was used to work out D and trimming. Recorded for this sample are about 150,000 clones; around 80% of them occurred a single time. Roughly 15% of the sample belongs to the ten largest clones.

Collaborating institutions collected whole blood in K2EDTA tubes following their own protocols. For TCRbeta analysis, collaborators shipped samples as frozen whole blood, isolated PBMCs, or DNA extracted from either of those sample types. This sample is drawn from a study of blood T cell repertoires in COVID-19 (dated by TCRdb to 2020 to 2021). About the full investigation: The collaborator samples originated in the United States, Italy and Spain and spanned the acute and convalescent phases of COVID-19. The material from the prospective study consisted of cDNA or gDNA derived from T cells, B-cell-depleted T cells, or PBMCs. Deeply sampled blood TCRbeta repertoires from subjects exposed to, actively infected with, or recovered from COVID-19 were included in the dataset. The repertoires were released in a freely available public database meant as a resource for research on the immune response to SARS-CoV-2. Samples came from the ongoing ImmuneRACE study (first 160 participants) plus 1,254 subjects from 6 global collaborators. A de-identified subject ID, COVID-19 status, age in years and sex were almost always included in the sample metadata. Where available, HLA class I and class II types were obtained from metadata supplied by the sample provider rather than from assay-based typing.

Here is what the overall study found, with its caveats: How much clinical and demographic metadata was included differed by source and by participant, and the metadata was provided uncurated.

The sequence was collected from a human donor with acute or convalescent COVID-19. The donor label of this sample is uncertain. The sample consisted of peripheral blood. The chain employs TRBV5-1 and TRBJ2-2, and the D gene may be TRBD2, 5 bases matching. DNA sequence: TGCGCCAGCAGCCCCGGAGGTGAGGGTAACACCGGGGAGCTGTTTTTT. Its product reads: CASSPGGEGNTGELFF.